The 26 T cell receptor beta chains given below trace back to one sample, sequenced in a study of cytomegalovirus exposure and HLA in healthy donors. With 60 Vbeta and 13 Jbeta primers, the PCR was carried out. Produced via immunoSEQ multiplex PCR; TCRdb's table is partial and in-frame only. The sample includes about 55,000 clones. What was sequenced was PBMCs. The origin of the receptors is a woman aged 60 to 75 in good health and CMV-seropositive.

The V and J genes are TRBV14 and TRBJ2-7, with TRBD1 identical over 8 bases. Germline CDR1 is SGHDN and CDR2 is FVKESK. The CDR3 is 15 residues long. V trimming: 6 bases; J trimming: 4 bases; junction bases outside the gene matches: 11. The CDR3 DNA reads as TGTGCCAGCAGTCATCCCGGGACAGGAGGATACGAGCAGTACTTC. It is translated as CASSHPGTGGYEQYF.

The chain has TRBV4-1 and TRBJ1-1, with D unclear. The CDR3 covers 13 residues. V lost 6 bases, J lost 11 bases, and 19 bases lay in between. Germline CDR1 reads MGHRA; CDR2 reads YSYEKL. CDR3 sequence (DNA): TGCGCCAGCAGATCAGTGGGTCAGGCCATGGCTTTCTTT. This codes for CASRSVGQAMAFF.

This chain links TRBV7-9 with TRBJ1-4; the D is unclear. CDR1 and CDR2 from the germline V gene are SEHNR and FQNEAQ (reference sequence). V shed 2 bases and J shed 8 bases, with 12 bases lying between them. The CDR3 contains 14 residues. The CDR3 region has the DNA TGTGCCAGCAGCTTATCCGGACTCTACGAAAAACTGTTTTTT. This sequence encodes CASSLSGLYEKLFF.

CDR3 nucleotide sequence: TGCAGCGTTGCCCTGGGGACAGGGGGGGAAGAGACCCAGTACTTC. This codes for CSVALGTGGEETQYF. This chain joins TRBV29-1 and TRBJ2-5, with 11 bases matching TRBD1. Trimming removed 4 bases from V and 3 bases from J; junction bases left unmatched: 7. The germline V gene has CDR1 SQVTM and CDR2 ANQGSEA. The CDR3 length is 15 residues.

The rearrangement joins TRBV4-1 to TRBJ2-5, with 8 positions matching TRBD1. The CDR3 runs to 18 residues. V lost 4 bases to trimming and J lost 5 bases; unmatched junction nucleotides: 18. Germline CDR1 MGHRA, CDR2 YSYEKL. CDR3 sequence (DNA): TGCGCCAGCAGCCCCTACGCTAATACAGGGGGTGGAGGGGAGACCCAGTACTTC. Amino acids: CASSPYANTGGGGETQYF.

The gene calls are TRBV29-1 and TRBJ2-7, with D uncertain. Trimming stripped 5 bases from V and 1 base from J, with 9 bases between. The length of the CDR3 is 12 residues. Per germline, CDR1 SQVTM and CDR2 ANQGSEA. DNA of the CDR3: TGCAGCGTTACTGACGGGTCCTACGAGCAGTACTTC. Protein sequence: CSVTDGSYEQYF.

V usage is TRBV10-3 and J usage is TRBJ2-2; D not resolved. Trimming cost V 6 bases and J 2 bases, with 10 bases left between them. The germline CDR1 and CDR2 sequences are ENHRY and SYGVKD. The CDR3 totals 14 residues. The CDR3 loop is CAIRGRFNTGELFF. The CDR3 DNA is TGTGCCATCAGGGGCAGGTTTAACACCGGGGAGCTGTTTTTT.

With regard to this clone: The same CDR3 arises from other DNA sequences in this sample as well. The chain links TRBV27 to TRBJ1-4; 7 bases line up with TRBD1. J gave up 5 bases and V 3 bases, and 3 bases lay outside the gene matches. Germline values: CDR1 MNHEY, CDR2 SMNVEV (reference sequence). The length of the CDR3 is 14 residues. The CDR3 DNA reads TGTGCCAGCAGTTTCGGACAGGCAAATGAAAAACTGTTTTTT. Protein product: CASSFGQANEKLFF.

The chain is built from TRBV10-1 and TRBJ1-1; D ambiguous. The V end was cut by 0 bases, the J end by 0 bases, with 8 bases between. This CDR3 comprises 15 residues. Germline lookup yields CDR1 WNHNN and CDR2 SYGVQD (reference sequence). The DNA of the CDR3 is TGCGCCAGCAGTGAGTCTGCACAGATGAACACTGAAGCTTTCTTT. Its protein is CASSESAQMNTEAFF.

The chain couples TRBV5-6 to TRBJ2-5; TRBD2 agrees at 7 bases. The closer fit of TRBJ2-7 to the DNA end suggests the J call may be wrong. Germline assignment: CDR1 SGHDT and CDR2 YYEEEE. The CDR3 is made up of 15 amino acids. The CDR3: CASSLSGTLNYEQYF. DNA for the CDR3: TGTGCCAGCAGCTTAAGCGGGACGCTGAACTACGAGCAGTACTTC.

The rearrangement joins TRBV5-4 to TRBJ2-5; no firm D call. V was pared by 5 bases and J by 5 bases, with 7 bases between. The length of the CDR3 is 11 residues. Germline V gives CDR1 SGHNT, CDR2 YYREEE (reference sequence). The CDR3 protein is CASSPGETQYF. Written as DNA, the CDR3 is TGTGCCAGCAGTCCCGGGGAGACCCAGTACTTC.

The V and J genes are TRBV7-9 and TRBJ2-7; weak D call: TRBD2 (6 bases). CDR3 size: 15 residues. V lost 5 bases to trimming and J lost 4 bases, with 18 bases between them. Germline V CDR1 and CDR2: SEHNR, FQNEAQ (reference sequence). The CDR3 spells CASSQDDSGTYEQYF. CDR3 DNA sequence: TGTGCCAGCAGCCAAGACGACAGTGGGACTTACGAGCAGTACTTC. Full variable domain (outside the CDR3, taken from reference TRBV7-9 and TRBJ2-7): DTGVSQNPRHKITKRGQNVTFRCDPISEHNRLYWYRQTLGQGPEFLTYFQNEAQLEKSRLLSDRFSAERPKGSFSTLEIQRTEQGDSAMYLCASSQDDSGTYEQYFGPGTRLTVT.

The gene calls are TRBV6-1 and TRBJ1-2; TRBD1 matches at 7 bases. Losses at the gene ends were 2 bases for V and 8 bases for J; bases not matched to a gene: 8. The CDR3 length is 14 residues. Germline CDR1 reads MNHNS; CDR2 reads SASEGT. The CDR3 DNA sequence: TGTGCCAGCAGTGAAACAGGGGAAGTATGGGGCTACACCTTC. The encoded protein is CASSETGEVWGYTF.

The chain combines TRBV4-1 with TRBJ2-7; D call uncertain. With 0 bases removed from V and 3 bases from J, the gap between germline ends came to 12 bases. From germline, CDR1 is MGHRA and CDR2 YSYEKL. The length of the CDR3 is 15 residues. The CDR3: CASSQDQGRNYEQYF. In DNA form, the CDR3 reads TGCGCCAGCAGCCAAGATCAAGGCAGGAACTACGAGCAGTACTTC.

The CDR3 nucleotides read TGCGCCAGCAGCCAAGATCCGGGACTAGCGTCGGAGACCCAGTACTTC. Its protein product is CASSQDPGLASETQYF. V is TRBV4-1 and J is TRBJ2-5; 10 bases are a match to TRBD2. The CDR3 has 16 amino acids. From germline, CDR1 is MGHRA and CDR2 YSYEKL. The junction had 6 bases not matched to a gene; V was cut back by 0 bases and J by 5 bases.

The genes are TRBV5-6 and TRBJ2-7; possibly TRBD2 for D (5 bases). Germline V gene data show CDR1 as SGHDT and CDR2 as YYEEEE. V lost 0 bases and J lost 6, with 7 bases in between. The CDR3 length is 12 residues. Written as DNA, the CDR3 is TGTGCCAGCAGCTTGGCCGGACTCGAGCAGTACTTC. Encoded protein: CASSLAGLEQYF.

Considering frequency, this clone is large. Other DNA sequences in the sample encode the same CDR3. The chain links TRBV11-2 to TRBJ1-4, with 7 positions matching TRBD1. Germline V gene data show CDR1 as SGHAT and CDR2 as FQNNGV. Trimming at V came to 0 bases and at J to 4 bases, leaving 2 bases not matched to a gene. The CDR3 extends over 15 amino acids. The CDR3 DNA reads TGTGCCAGCAGCTTAGAGGCAGGGGGTAATGAAAAACTGTTTTTT. Residues: CASSLEAGGNEKLFF.

The chain recombines TRBV29-1 with TRBJ2-7, with TRBD1 matching over 12 bases. There are 14 residues in the CDR3. The junction had 8 bases not matched to a gene; V was cut back by 4 bases and J by 7 bases. Germline CDR1 reads SQVTM; CDR2 reads ANQGSEA. The CDR3 loop reads CSVGTGTGGGEQYF. The CDR3, as DNA: TGCAGCGTTGGTACCGGGACAGGGGGCGGAGAGCAGTACTTC.

The rearrangement links TRBV6-1 to TRBJ2-5, with a weak D call TRBD1 (5 bases). CDR1 and CDR2 (germline): MNHNS, SASEGT. This CDR3 region has 15 residues. The ends were cut back, 2 bases at V and 1 base at J, with 11 bases in the middle. CDR3 bases: TGTGCCAGCAGTGAACAGACAGAAATCCAAGAGACCCAGTACTTC. Translating it yields CASSEQTEIQETQYF.

The CDR3 region is CASSKRTDGAFF. DNA of the CDR3: TGCGCCAGCAGCAAGAGGACAGATGGAGCTTTCTTT. This chain links TRBV4-1 with TRBJ1-1; TRBD1 might be the D (6 bases). The CDR3 is 12 residues long. Germline-derived CDR1 and CDR2 are MGHRA and YSYEKL. V lost 5 bases to trimming and J lost 10 bases, with 14 bases between them.

Details on this clone: The identical CDR3 is also encoded by other nucleotide sequences in the sample. The J gene is TRBJ1-6, the V gene TRBV9, with D possibly being TRBD1 (5 bases). The germline V gene encodes CDR1 SGDLS and CDR2 YYNGEE. The CDR3 is made up of 17 amino acids. The V and J ends lost 3 bases and 8 bases respectively, with 21 bases between them. CDR3 nucleotide sequence: TGTGCCAGCAGCGGCGGGGCGGATACCGAGGGGTATTCACCCCTCCACTTT. Translation: CASSGGADTEGYSPLHF. The full variable domain, its missing parts supplied by reference TRBV9 and TRBJ1-6, is DSGVTQTPKHLITATGQRVTLRCSPRSGDLSVYWYQQSLDQGLQFLIQYYNGEERAKGNILERFSAQQFPDLHSELNLSSLELGDSALYFCASSGGADTEGYSPLHFGNGTRLTVT.

V usage is TRBV5-8 and J usage is TRBJ2-7, with D perhaps matching TRBD1 (5 bases). CDR3 length equals 15 residues. The V and J ends lost 0 bases and 2 bases respectively, with 12 bases between them. Germline V CDR1 and CDR2: SGHTS, YDEGEE. The CDR3 loop reads CASSLAQGTTYEQYF. Written as DNA, the CDR3 is TGTGCCAGCAGCTTGGCGCAGGGCACCACCTACGAGCAGTACTTC.

This chain connects TRBV2 to TRBJ2-2; D uncertain. The V and J ends lost 3 bases and 4 bases respectively, with 6 bases between them. Germline CDR1 SNHLY, CDR2 FYNNEI. This CDR3 is built from 13 residues. CDR3 loop: CASSELATGELFF. The CDR3 bases are TGTGCCAGCAGTGAGTTGGCCACCGGGGAGCTGTTTTTT. The entire variable domain, with the rest obtained from reference TRBV2 and TRBJ2-2, is as follows: EPEVTQTPSHQVTQMGQEVILRCVPISNHLYFYWYRQILGQKVEFLVSFYNNEISEKSEIFDDQFSVERPDGSNFTLKIRSTKLEDSAMYFCASSELATGELFFGEGSRLTVL.

V usage is TRBV5-1 and J usage is TRBJ2-3; 7 nucleotides agree with TRBD1. With V trimmed by 5 bases and J by 1 base, 7 bases remained unmatched. The germline CDR1 and CDR2 sequences are SGHRS and YFSETQ. CDR3 size: 15 residues. CDR3 bases: TGCGCCAGCAGTTACTCAGGGGGTGGCACAGATACGCAGTATTTT. Translation: CASSYSGGGTDTQYF.

The chain recombines TRBV19 with TRBJ1-1; 9 positions match TRBD1. The CDR3 contains 15 residues. In germline, CDR1 is LNHDA, CDR2 SQIVND (reference sequence). V trimming: 5 bases; J trimming: 8 bases; junction bases outside the gene matches: 12. The CDR3 DNA is TGTGCCAGTAGTTTTCGTCCCGGGACAGGGACGGAAGCTTTCTTT. It specifies CASSFRPGTGTEAFF.

The chain employs TRBV18 and TRBJ2-7; D is undetermined. Germline CDR1 reads KGHSH; CDR2 reads LQKENI. Trimming took off 3 bases at V and 2 bases at J, with 11 bases between the two ends. This CDR3 contains 14 residues. The CDR3 bases are TGTGCCAGCTCACCCGAGACCAGCGCCTACGAGCAGTACTTC. Its protein product is CASSPETSAYEQYF. The variable domain in full, completed from reference TRBV18 and TRBJ2-7, reads NAGVMQNPRHLVRRRGQEARLRCSPMKGHSHVYWYRQLPEEGLKFMVYLQKENIIDESGMPKERFSAEFPKEGPSILRIQQVVRGDSAAYFCASSPETSAYEQYFGPGTRLTVT.